Included here is one T cell receptor beta chain sequence, with context. Its antigen remains unidentified. Just one base apart from a much larger clone, this may be a read error. The data were taken from a study of identical twins. Study conclusions and caveats: With abundant cord blood beta clonotypes, insertions were fewer; memory repertoires showed no such pattern. One should note that invariant MAIT and iNKT cells could partly confound zero-insertion analyses. Models underestimated TCR alpha sharing (out-of-frame) in monozygotic twins.

TCRdb reanalysed the 5' RACE reads using MiXCR and keeps one entry per CDR3 protein. The sample has roughly 1.6 million distinct CDR3 sequences; about 32% are singletons. The CDR3 extends over 14 amino acids. The chain has TRBV12-3 or TRBV12-4 and TRBJ2-7; D call uncertain. The tail of the sequence fits TRBJ2-5 better, so the J call may be wrong. Material for sequencing was cord blood. The receptor was isolated from a newborn girl in good health. CDR3 nucleotides: TGTGCCAGCAGTTTCGCCCGATCCCAAGGGACCCAGTACTTC. This translates into CASSFARSQGTQYF.